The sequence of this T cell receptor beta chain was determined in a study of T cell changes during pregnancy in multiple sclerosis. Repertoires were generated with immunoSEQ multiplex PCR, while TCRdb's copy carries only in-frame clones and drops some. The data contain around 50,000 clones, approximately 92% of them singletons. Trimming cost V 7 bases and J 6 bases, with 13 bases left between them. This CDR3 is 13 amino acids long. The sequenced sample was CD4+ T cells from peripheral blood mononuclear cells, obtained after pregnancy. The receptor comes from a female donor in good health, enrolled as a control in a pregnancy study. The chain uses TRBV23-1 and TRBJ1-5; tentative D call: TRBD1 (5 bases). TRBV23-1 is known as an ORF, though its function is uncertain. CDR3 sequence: CASIRQGGQPQHF. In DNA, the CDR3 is TGCGCCAGCATCCGGCAGGGCGGTCAGCCCCAGCATTTT.